This is a list of T cell receptor beta chains from one sample in a study of CD4+ T cells in melanoma. The assay was immunoSEQ multiplex PCR, and TCRdb's table has in-frame clones only and misses some. The repertoire holds roughly 15,000 clones, with around 68% as singletons. Sequenced material: cells from a culture (not recorded whether cultured in vitro). All receptors derive from a human donor with melanoma. Each CDR3 is given with its conserved first and last residue. Fields, in order: clone size, J gene, V gene, D gene, CDR3 DNA, CDR3 protein. A D gene is named only where the DNA matches it firmly. Clone size, where shown, is once, few, many, or a class for clones that have expanded.

>medium-sized|TRBJ1-1|TRBV7-7|NA
TGTGCTAGCAGCAGAGACAGAGGCACTGAAGCTTTCTTT
CASSRDRGTEAFF
>few|TRBJ1-6|TRBV6-5|TRBD1
TGTGCCAGCAGTTACGGGACAGGCAATTCACCCCTCCACTTT
CASSYGTGNSPLHF
>NA|TRBJ1-4|TRBV5-6|NA
TGTGCCAGCAGCTTATACCAGGACATTGGGCATGCAACTAATGAAAAACTGTTTTTT
CASSLYQDIGHATNEKLFF
>NA|TRBJ2-1|TRBV10-3|TRBD2
TGTGCCATCAGTGCGGCTAGCGGGGTCTATGAGCAGTTCTTC
CAISAASGVYEQFF
>NA|TRBJ2-5|TRBV29-1|TRBD2
TGCAGCGTTGGGACTAGCGGGGGGGCCGGGGAGACCCAGTACTTC
CSVGTSGGAGETQYF
>NA|TRBJ1-2|TRBV6-5|TRBD1
TGTGCCAGCAGCCGAACAGGGGATAATGGCTACACCTTC
CASSRTGDNGYTF
>NA|TRBJ2-3|TRBV7-3|TRBD2
TGTGCCAGCGCACCTAGGGAGGGACCCGCGGATACGCAGTATTTT
CASAPREGPADTQYF
>NA|TRBJ1-1|TRBV18|NA
TGTGCCAGCTCATGGGATCAAAAGACTGAAGCTTTCTTT
CASSWDQKTEAFF
>few|TRBJ2-7|TRBV18|NA
TGTGCCAGCTCACCGGGGCCCATGGTAGTCCACGAGCAGTACTTC
CASSPGPMVVHEQYF
>NA|TRBJ2-7|TRBV2|TRBD1
TGTGCCAGCAGTGATGAGGCAGGGGGCCGCTACGAGCAGTACTTC
CASSDEAGGRYEQYF
>few|TRBJ1-5|TRBV7-2|NA
TGTGCCAGCAGCTTAGGATACAATCAGCCCCAGCATTTT
CASSLGYNQPQHF
>NA|TRBJ1-5|TRBV30|TRBD1
TGTGCCTGGGGGTATAGTGCGGACAGGCCCAATCAGCCCCAGCATTTT
CAWGYSADRPNQPQHF
>NA|TRBJ2-1|TRBV5-4|TRBD2
TGTGCCAGCAGAGCCCGCGGGGGCTCCTACAATGAGCAGTTCTTC
CASRARGGSYNEQFF
>NA|TRBJ2-1|TRBV6-1|TRBD1
TGTGCCAGCAGTGAGGGACAGCCTTACAATGAGCAGTTCTTC
CASSEGQPYNEQFF
>NA|TRBJ1-1|TRBV15|TRBD1
TGTGCCACCAGCAGAGGTGGGGGACAGCGCTTTGAAGCTTTCTTT
CATSRGGGQRFEAFF
>NA|TRBJ2-5|TRBV7-3|TRBD1
TGTGCCAGCAGCTCGACCGGGACAGTCACTGAAACCCAGTACTTC
CASSSTGTVTETQYF
>NA|TRBJ1-1|TRBV7-9|NA
TGTGCCAGCAGCCTGACGGTTGAAGCTTTCTTT
CASSLTVEAFF
>NA|TRBJ2-1|TRBV10-1|TRBD2
TGCGCCAGCAGTGAATTTGGGGGGGGAAGTGGGTCGCAGTTCTTC
CASSEFGGGSGSQFF
>NA|TRBJ2-1|TRBV5-1|TRBD2
TGCGCCAGCAGGGCGACTAGCGGGACCTACAATGAGCAGTTCTTC
CASRATSGTYNEQFF
>NA|TRBJ1-6|TRBV4-1|NA
TGCGCCAGCAGCCATGACATATACGCTTCACCCCTCCACTTT
CASSHDIYASPLHF
>NA|TRBJ2-4|TRBV9|TRBD2
TGTGCCAGCAGCGTAGGGGGTAGCGGGGGCCAAAACATTCAGTACTTC
CASSVGGSGGQNIQYF
>NA|TRBJ2-5|TRBV11-3|TRBD1
TGTGCCAGCAGTACACAGGGGGCGCATGGAGAGACCCAGTACTTC
CASSTQGAHGETQYF
>NA|TRBJ1-2|TRBV29-1|TRBD1
TGCAGCGGGGGCCACGGGACAGGGCATGGCTACACCTTC
CSGGHGTGHGYTF
>NA|TRBJ1-5|TRBV7-2|NA
TGTGCCAGCAGCTTAGAGGGTCACCAGCCCCAGCATTTT
CASSLEGHQPQHF
>NA|TRBJ2-4|TRBV5-1|NA
TGCGCCAGCAGCTTGGGGCTTCAGGATCTATTAATGGGCAAAAACATTCAGTACTTC
CASSLGLQDLLMGKNIQYF
>NA|TRBJ2-3|TRBV4-1|NA
TGCGCCAGCAGCCAAGAAGGGGATACGCAGTATTTT
CASSQEGDTQYF
>NA|TRBJ2-3|TRBV5-1|NA
TGCGCCAGCAGACTCGGACTAAGCGGACTGACAGATACGCAGTATTTT
CASRLGLSGLTDTQYF
>NA|TRBJ2-7|TRBV5-5|NA
TGTGCCAGCAGCTTGGTCGTGGGGTTCGGCTACGAGCAGTACTTC
CASSLVVGFGYEQYF
>few|TRBJ1-5|TRBV6-4|NA
TGTGCCAGCACGCAGGCCAATCAGCCCCAGCATTTT
CASTQANQPQHF
>NA|TRBJ1-5|TRBV7-2|NA
TGTGCCAGCAGCTTATGGTGGGGAGATCAGCCCCAGCATTTT
CASSLWWGDQPQHF
>few|TRBJ1-5|TRBV10-2|TRBD1
TGCGCCAGCAGTGAGCCGGGACAGGTCGTTCCCCAGCATTTT
CASSEPGQVVPQHF
>NA|TRBJ2-1|TRBV7-9|NA
TGTGCCAGCAGCTTAGAAGCTAGGGTTTGGCAGTTCTTC
CASSLEARVWQFF
>NA|TRBJ2-7|TRBV19|NA
TGTGCCAGTAGTAGACAAGCTCCCGGGCCATACGAGCAGTACTTC
CASSRQAPGPYEQYF
>NA|TRBJ1-3|TRBV19|NA
TGTGCCAGCCGGGACACAAGCTCTGGAAACACCATATATTTT
CASRDTSSGNTIYF
>NA|TRBJ2-7|TRBV7-8|TRBD1
TGTGCCAGCATCCCGGACAGGCCCCCCTACGAGCAGTACTTC
CASIPDRPPYEQYF
>NA|TRBJ1-3|TRBV5-6|TRBD1
TGTGCCAGCAGCCATAGAAACAGACAGGGGTTCTCTGGAAACACCATATATTTT
CASSHRNRQGFSGNTIYF
>NA|TRBJ2-7|TRBV18|TRBD1
TGTGCCAGCTCAGGGACAGAGTCCTACGAGCAGTACTTC
CASSGTESYEQYF